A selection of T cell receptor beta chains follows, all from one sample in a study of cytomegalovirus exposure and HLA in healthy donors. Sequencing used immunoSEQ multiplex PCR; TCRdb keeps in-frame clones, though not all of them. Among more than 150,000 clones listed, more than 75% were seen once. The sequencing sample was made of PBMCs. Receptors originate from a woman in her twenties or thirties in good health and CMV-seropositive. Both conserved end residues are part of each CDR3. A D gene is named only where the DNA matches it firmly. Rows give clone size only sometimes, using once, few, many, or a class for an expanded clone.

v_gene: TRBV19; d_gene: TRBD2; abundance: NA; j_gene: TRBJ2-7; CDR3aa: CASKPTLASASHEQYF; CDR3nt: TGTGCCAGTAAACCAACACTAGCGTCGGCGTCCCACGAGCAGTACTTC
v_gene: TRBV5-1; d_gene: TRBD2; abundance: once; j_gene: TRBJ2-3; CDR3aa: CASGDLAGGQVTQYF; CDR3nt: TGCGCCAGCGGGGATCTAGCGGGGGGGCAGGTTACGCAGTATTTT
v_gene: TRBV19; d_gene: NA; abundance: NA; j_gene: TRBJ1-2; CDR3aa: CASSIRQGFYGYTF; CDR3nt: TGTGCCAGTAGTATTCGGCAGGGGTTCTATGGCTACACCTTC
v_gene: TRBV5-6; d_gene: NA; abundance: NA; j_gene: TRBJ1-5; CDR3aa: CASSLTGNQPQHF; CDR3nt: TGTGCCAGCAGCCTTACAGGGAATCAGCCCCAGCATTTT
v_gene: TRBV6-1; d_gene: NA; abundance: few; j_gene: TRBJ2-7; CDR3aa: CASRESAPTGRREQYF; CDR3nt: TGTGCCAGCAGAGAAAGCGCGCCGACTGGCCGTCGGGAGCAGTACTTC
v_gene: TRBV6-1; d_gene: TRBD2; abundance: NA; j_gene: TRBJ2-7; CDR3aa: CASSAGLAGNEQYF; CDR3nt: TGTGCCAGCAGTGCGGGACTAGCGGGGAACGAGCAGTACTTC
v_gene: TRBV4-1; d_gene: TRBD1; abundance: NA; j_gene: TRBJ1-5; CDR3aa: CASSQVQGANQPQHF; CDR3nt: TGCGCCAGCAGCCAGGTCCAGGGGGCCAATCAGCCCCAGCATTTT
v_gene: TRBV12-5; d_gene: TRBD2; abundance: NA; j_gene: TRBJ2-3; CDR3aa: CASGLVRPSGVLDTQYF; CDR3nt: TGTGCTAGTGGTTTGGTACGTCCCAGCGGGGTCTTAGATACGCAGTATTTT
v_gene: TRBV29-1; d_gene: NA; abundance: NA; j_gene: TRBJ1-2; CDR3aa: CSVEDGRGHGYTF; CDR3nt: TGCAGCGTTGAAGATGGCAGGGGTCACGGCTACACCTTC
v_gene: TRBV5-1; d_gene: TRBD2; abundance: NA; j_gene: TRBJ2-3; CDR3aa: CASSWGLAHTDTQYF; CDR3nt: TGCGCCAGCAGCTGGGGACTAGCTCACACAGATACGCAGTATTTT
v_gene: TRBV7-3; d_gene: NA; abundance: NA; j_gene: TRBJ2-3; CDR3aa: CASSPAGGTQYF; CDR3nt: TGTGCCAGCAGCCCCGCCGGGGGTACGCAGTATTTT
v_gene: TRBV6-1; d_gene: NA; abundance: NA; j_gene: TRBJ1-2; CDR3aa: CASSEENLGGVYGYTF; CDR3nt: TGTGCCAGCAGTGAAGAGAACCTGGGGGGGGTCTATGGCTACACCTTC
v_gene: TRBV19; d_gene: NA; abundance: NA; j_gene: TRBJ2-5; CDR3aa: CASSMVDRQETQYF; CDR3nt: TGTGCCAGTAGTATGGTGGACAGACAAGAGACCCAGTACTTC
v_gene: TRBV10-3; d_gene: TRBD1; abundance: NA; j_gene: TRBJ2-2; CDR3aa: CAISNRTGPIANTGELFF; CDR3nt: TGTGCCATCAGTAATCGGACAGGGCCGATAGCGAACACCGGGGAGCTGTTTTTT
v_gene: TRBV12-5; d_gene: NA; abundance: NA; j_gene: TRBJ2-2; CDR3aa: CASGFGDTGELFF; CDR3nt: TGTGCTAGTGGTTTCGGGGACACCGGGGAGCTGTTTTTT
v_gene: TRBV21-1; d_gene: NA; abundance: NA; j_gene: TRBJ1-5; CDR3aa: CASSKGNWDCPGGNQPQHF; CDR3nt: TGTGCCAGCAGCAAAGGCAATTGGGACTGCCCCGGGGGAAATCAGCCCCAGCATTTT
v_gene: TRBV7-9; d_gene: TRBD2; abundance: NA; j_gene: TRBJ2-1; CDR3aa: CASSLREGSGGRRNEQFF; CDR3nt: TGTGCCAGCAGCTTAAGGGAGGGTAGCGGGGGGCGTCGGAATGAGCAGTTCTTC
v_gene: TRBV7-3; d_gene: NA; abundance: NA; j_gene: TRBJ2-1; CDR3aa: CASSLTGYEQFF; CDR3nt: TGTGCCAGCAGCTTAACCGGGTATGAGCAGTTCTTC
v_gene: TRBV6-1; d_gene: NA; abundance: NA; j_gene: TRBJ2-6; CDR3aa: CAGSADTASGANVLTF; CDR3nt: TGTGCCGGCAGTGCGGACACCGCCTCTGGGGCCAACGTCCTGACTTTC
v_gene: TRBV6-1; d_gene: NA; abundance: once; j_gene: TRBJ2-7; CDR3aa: CASSEVRRGLFDYEQYF; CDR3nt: TGTGCCAGCAGTGAAGTCCGGCGCGGACTGTTCGACTACGAGCAGTACTTC
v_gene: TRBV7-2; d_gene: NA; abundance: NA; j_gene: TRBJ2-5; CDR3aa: CASSLLGAETQYF; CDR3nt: TGTGCCAGCAGCCTGCTGGGGGCCGAGACCCAGTACTTC
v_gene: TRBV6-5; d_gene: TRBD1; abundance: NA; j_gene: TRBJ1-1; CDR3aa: CASIRQGVNTEAFF; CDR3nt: TGTGCCAGCATCCGACAGGGGGTGAACACTGAAGCTTTCTTT
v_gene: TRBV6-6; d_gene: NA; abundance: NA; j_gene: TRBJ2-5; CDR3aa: CASSYWGGEETQYF; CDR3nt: TGTGCCAGCAGTTACTGGGGCGGGGAAGAGACCCAGTACTTC
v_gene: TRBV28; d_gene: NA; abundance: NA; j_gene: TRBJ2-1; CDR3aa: CASSPGSSGYNEQFF; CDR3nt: TGTGCCAGCAGCCCCGGGTCGAGCGGCTACAATGAGCAGTTCTTC
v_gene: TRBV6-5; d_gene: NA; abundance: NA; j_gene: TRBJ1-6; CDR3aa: CASSYGQEGSPLHF; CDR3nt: TGTGCCAGCAGTTATGGGCAGGAGGGATCACCCCTCCACTTT
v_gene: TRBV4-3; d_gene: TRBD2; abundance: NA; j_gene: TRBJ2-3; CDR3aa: CASSQALAGPTDTQYF; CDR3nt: TGCGCCAGCAGCCAAGCCCTAGCGGGGCCCACAGATACGCAGTATTTT
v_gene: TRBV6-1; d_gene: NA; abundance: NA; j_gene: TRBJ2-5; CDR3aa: CASSEVQGGETQYF; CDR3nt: TGTGCCAGCAGTGAAGTTCAAGGGGGAGAGACCCAGTACTTC
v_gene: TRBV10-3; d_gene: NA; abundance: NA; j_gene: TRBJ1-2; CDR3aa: CAISEPTGEGYTF; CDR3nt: TGTGCCATCAGTGAACCCACGGGTGAAGGCTACACCTTC
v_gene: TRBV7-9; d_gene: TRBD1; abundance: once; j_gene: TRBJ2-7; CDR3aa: CASSSWGTGADSYEQYF; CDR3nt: TGTGCCAGCAGTTCTTGGGGCACAGGGGCCGATTCCTACGAGCAGTACTTC
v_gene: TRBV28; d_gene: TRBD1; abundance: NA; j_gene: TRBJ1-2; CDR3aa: CASSLEGAGMNGYTF; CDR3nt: TGTGCCAGCAGTCTAGAGGGGGCAGGGATGAATGGCTACACCTTC
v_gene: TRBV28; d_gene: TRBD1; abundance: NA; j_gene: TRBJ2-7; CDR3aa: CATGTGGNSYEQYF; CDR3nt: TGTGCCACCGGGACAGGGGGCAACTCCTACGAGCAGTACTTC
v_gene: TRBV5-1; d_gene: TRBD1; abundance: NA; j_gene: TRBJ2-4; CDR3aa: CASSLYSGTGGAKNSQYF; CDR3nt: TGCGCCAGCAGCTTGTATTCCGGGACAGGGGGCGCCAAAAACAGTCAGTACTTC
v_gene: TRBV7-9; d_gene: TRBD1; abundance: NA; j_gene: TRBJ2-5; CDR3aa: CASSIRQGQETQYF; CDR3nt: TGTGCCAGCAGCATCCGACAGGGGCAAGAGACCCAGTACTTC
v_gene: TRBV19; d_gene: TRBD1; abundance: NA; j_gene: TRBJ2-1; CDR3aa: CASSTGQGSYNEQFF; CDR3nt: TGTGCCAGTAGTACAGGACAGGGCTCCTACAATGAGCAGTTCTTC
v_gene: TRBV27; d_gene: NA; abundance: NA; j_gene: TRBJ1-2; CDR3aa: CASSSLSPGSGYTF; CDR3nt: TGTGCCAGCAGTTCTCTAAGTCCCGGGAGCGGCTACACCTTC
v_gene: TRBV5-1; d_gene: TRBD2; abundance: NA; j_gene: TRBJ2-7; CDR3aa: CASSLDGTSGLEQYF; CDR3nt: TGCGCCAGCAGCTTGGATGGGACTAGCGGGTTGGAGCAGTACTTC
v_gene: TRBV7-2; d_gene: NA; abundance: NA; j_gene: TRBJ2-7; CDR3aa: CASSSQGTSYYEQYF; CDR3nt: TGTGCCAGCAGCTCCCAAGGGACTTCCTATTACGAGCAGTACTTC
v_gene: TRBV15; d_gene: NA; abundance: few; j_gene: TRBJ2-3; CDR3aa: CATSTAGADTQYF; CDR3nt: TGTGCCACCAGCACGGCAGGGGCGGATACGCAGTATTTT
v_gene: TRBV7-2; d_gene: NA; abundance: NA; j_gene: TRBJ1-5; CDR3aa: CASSLGQGSQPQHF; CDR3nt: TGTGCCAGCAGCTTAGGGCAGGGAAGTCAGCCCCAGCATTTT
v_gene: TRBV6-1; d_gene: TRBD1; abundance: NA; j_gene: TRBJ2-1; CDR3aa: CASSPYRGLEQFF; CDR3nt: TGTGCCAGCAGTCCATACAGGGGTTTGGAGCAGTTCTTC
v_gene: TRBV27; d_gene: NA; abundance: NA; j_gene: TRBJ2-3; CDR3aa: CASGKIRRVGGTDTQYF; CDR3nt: TGTGCCAGCGGTAAGATTAGGAGGGTTGGAGGCACAGATACGCAGTATTTT